This TCR delta chain was sequenced in a study of Vδ1+ human thymocytes (dated by TCRdb to 2016 to 2019). With respect to the entire study: mRNA-level TRG and TRD CDR3 repertoires of highly purified Vdelta1+ thymocytes from young children were characterised as a data resource. Validation of the multiplex-based CDR3 amplicon strategy against 5'RACE-based CDR3 amplicon generation methods had been performed previously.

Paper-wide results and their limitations: Despite high sort purity, approximately 19% of thymic TRD sequences were Vdelta2 (and few Vdelta3), unlike peripheral blood Vdelta1+ controls. The authors advised highly purified populations and single-cell validation, since unexpected Vdelta2 sequences could cause misinterpretation of bulk repertoire data. Many TRG clonotypes were shared between donors (up to about 7x10^3), whereas TRD repertoires were essentially private (max about 120 shared). Thymic TRG and TRD repertoires appeared highly polyclonal with Gaussian CDR3 length distributions, unlike oligoclonal peripheral blood repertoires. Donors did not cluster by age or sex, so the analyses were not stratified by age or sex.

RNA extraction was performed with the RNeasy mini kit, and reverse transcription was done with Superscript III. CDR3 amplicons were generated by multiplex PCR with pooled V-gene forward primers and a constant-region reverse primer carrying Illumina adaptor overhangs. Amplicons were gel-purified, then indexed with Nextera index primers over approximately 8 extra PCR cycles and purified with AMPure XP beads. Sequencing of libraries was performed on an Illumina MiSeq using paired-end 250 bp reads, dual indexing and a roughly 21% PhiX spike-in. On the authors' methods: Reads were quality checked with FastQC, and TRG read pairs were merged with ea-utils fastq-join. IMGT/HighV-QUEST was used to annotate sequences, retaining only productive sequences with an unambiguous V-gene assignment, and each clonotype was defined by an identical CDR3 sequence. For downstream analysis, VDJtools 1.1.1, tcR 2.2.3, Treemap and vegan Shannon diversity in R 3.4.4 were used. TCRdb recomputed clones from the public reads with CATT; identical DNA rows were then combined. The V and J calls, along with clone size, are taken from TCRdb and not from the paper's own processing. The sample includes roughly 55,000 delta-chain clones, with approximately 15% observed a single time. The biggest ten clones account for 0.5% of the sample.

The CDR3 holds 22 amino acids from the cysteine to the phenylalanine. Here the CDR3 DNA is all that survives: 66 bases in frame from base 1. V has 2 bases trimmed and J has 2 bases trimmed; junction bases matching no gene number 24. CDR1 and CDR2 (TSWWSYY, QGS) derive from the germline V gene. This clone was seen a handful of times. Its target antigen remains unknown. Base qualities are not provided; no much larger clone lies one nucleotide away. Thymic samples were depleted of alphabeta T cells, then CD3+ TCRVdelta1+ TCRVdelta2- thymocytes were FACS-sorted. The purity of the sorted Vdelta1+ thymocytes fell between about 98% and 99.6%. The thymic specimens were obtained from fewer than ten paediatric patients, aged roughly 5 days to 15 months, who were having corrective cardiac surgery. Thymic tissue was dispersed and mononuclear cells isolated on a Histopaque-1077 density gradient. For staining, the antibodies used were anti-TCRVdelta1 clone TS8.2, anti-TCRVdelta2 clone B6, anti-CD3 clone HIT3a and anti-TCRalphabeta clone IP26.

The sequence was obtained from a boy less than two years old who had congenital heart surgery. The material sequenced was Vdelta1+ gamma-delta thymocytes from the thymus. The sample's cell subset or site label, decoded: FACS-sorted CD3+ TCRalphabeta- TCRVdelta1+ TCRVdelta2- thymocytes. Recombination connected TRDV1 to TRDJ1; the central 9 bases match TRDD3. The encoded CDR3 is CALGEGCLGGRNGGIPTDKLIF. The DNA reads as follows: TGTGCTCTTGGGGAAGGGTGTCTTGGGGGGCGGAATGGGGGGATACCGACCGATAAACTCATCTTT.